Listed here are 27 T cell receptor beta chains from one sample, sequenced in a study of shared clonotypes between healthy human individuals. Produced via immunoSEQ multiplex PCR; TCRdb's table is partial and in-frame only. The sample yields more than 2 million clones, over 85% seen once. The source material was naive CD4+ T cells sorted from blood. Subset reported: CD45RA+ positively selected. The receptors were sampled from a young man in good health.

Concerning this clone: Other DNA sequences in the same sample also yield this CDR3. The gene calls are TRBV2 and TRBJ2-1, with 12 positions matching TRBD2. Losses at the gene ends were 5 bases for V and 5 bases for J; bases not matched to a gene: 7. The CDR3 is 16 amino acids. CDR1 is SNHLY and CDR2 is FYNNEI in the germline V gene. The CDR3 DNA follows: TGTGCCAGCAGTCCTCGACTAGCGGGAGTAAACAATGAGCAGTTCTTC. It translates to CASSPRLAGVNNEQFF.

The J gene is TRBJ2-3, the V gene TRBV5-1; D ambiguous. The CDR3 is 14 residues long. Trimming took 1 base from V and 2 from J, leaving 8 bases between them. The germline gives CDR1 SGHRS, CDR2 YFSETQ. The CDR3 DNA sequence: TGCGCCAGCAGCTTGATGAAGGACACAGATACGCAGTATTTT. This sequence encodes CASSLMKDTDTQYF.

The CDR3 region is CASSPPLQGGTGELFF. The CDR3 region has the DNA TGTGCCAGCTCACCACCTCTTCAGGGAGGCACCGGGGAGCTGTTTTTT. The chain links TRBV18 to TRBJ2-2; D perhaps matches TRBD2 (6 bases). Trimming took off 0 bases at V and 4 bases at J, with 12 bases between the two ends. Germline V gene data show CDR1 as KGHSH and CDR2 as LQKENI. The CDR3 length is 16 residues.

The rearrangement uses TRBV27 and TRBJ1-4; D is undetermined. Trimming shortened V by 7 bases and J by 7 bases, and 13 bases separated the two germline ends. The germline V gene encodes CDR1 MNHEY and CDR2 SMNVEV (reference sequence). The CDR3 contains 13 residues. CDR3 residues: CASTSGNVEKLFF. Here the CDR3 DNA reads TGTGCCAGCACCTCGGGAAATGTTGAAAAACTGTTTTTT.

To note about this clone: The junction shows a germline mismatch at one end, possibly a read error. The V gene is TRBV6-6, the J gene TRBJ1-5; D gene unclear. Germline V gives CDR1 MNHNY, CDR2 SVGAGI (reference sequence). The CDR3 runs 12 residues. CDR3 DNA sequence: TGTGCCATCAGTGACCCTAATCAGCCCCAGCATTTT. This sequence encodes CAISDPNQPQHF.

The chain recombines TRBV19 with TRBJ1-2; 7 nucleotides line up with TRBD1. Germline assignment: CDR1 LNHDA and CDR2 SQIVND (reference sequence). The CDR3 contains 14 residues. J gave up 7 bases and V 1 base, and 6 bases lay outside the gene matches. CDR3 DNA sequence: TGTGCCAGTAGTATAGGTGACAGGGTATCTGGCTACACCTTC. Its translation: CASSIGDRVSGYTF.

This chain joins TRBV7-2 and TRBJ2-7, with no clear D. CDR3 length equals 15 residues. The V gene lost 0 bases and the J gene lost 2 bases, with 11 bases spanning the gap. Per the germline V gene, CDR1 is SGHTA and CDR2 is FQGNSA. The CDR3, as DNA: TGTGCCAGCAGCTTAGCGCTCGGCAGCCCCTACGAGCAGTACTTC. This sequence encodes CASSLALGSPYEQYF. The full variable domain, rest sourced from reference TRBV7-2 and TRBJ2-7, is GAGVSQSPSNKVTEKGKDVELRCDPISGHTALYWYRQSLGQGLEFLIYFQGNSAPDKSGLPSDRFSAERTGGSVSTLTIQRTQQEDSAVYLCASSLALGSPYEQYFGPGTRLTVT.

This clone appeared once. This chain uses TRBV19 with TRBJ1-1; 12 positions match TRBD1. The CDR3 contains 15 residues. With V trimmed by 5 bases and J by 11 bases, 12 bases remained unmatched. CDR1 and CDR2 (germline): LNHDA, SQIVND (reference sequence). The CDR3 DNA reads TGTGCCAGTAGTGGACCCTGGGACAGGGGGCGGCGGGCTTTCTTT. Protein product: CASSGPWDRGRRAFF.

The chain employs TRBV4-1 and TRBJ2-7; TRBD1 is a possible D gene (6 bases). Germline V lookup: CDR1 MGHRA, CDR2 YSYEKL. V dropped 4 bases and J dropped 4 bases, with 17 bases sitting between them. The CDR3 totals 15 residues. CDR3 residues: CASSPERTATYEQYF. The CDR3 DNA is TGCGCCAGCAGCCCCGAACGGACAGCCACTTACGAGCAGTACTTC.

This chain links TRBV18 with TRBJ1-1; D perhaps matches TRBD1 (6 bases). There are 15 residues in the CDR3. Trimming removed 1 base from V and 1 base from J, with 10 bases in between. The germline gives CDR1 KGHSH, CDR2 LQKENI. CDR3 sequence: CASSPQGHSNTEAFF. The CDR3 DNA reads as TGTGCCAGCTCACCACAGGGACACTCGAACACTGAAGCTTTCTTT.

The chain couples TRBV18 to TRBJ2-7, with TRBD1 identical over 7 bases. The germline CDR1 and CDR2 sequences are KGHSH and LQKENI. The ends lost 3 bases at V and 2 bases at J; junction bases unmatched: 7. The CDR3 runs 15 residues. The CDR3 is CASSPMTGLPYEQYF. The CDR3 DNA reads TGTGCCAGCTCACCTATGACAGGGCTCCCCTACGAGCAGTACTTC.

This clone has a single count. This sequence joins TRBV4-1 and TRBJ2-1, with TRBD2 identical over 9 bases. The germline V gene encodes CDR1 MGHRA and CDR2 YSYEKL. V lost 1 base, J lost 14 bases, and 12 bases stayed unmatched. This CDR3 is built from 15 residues. The CDR3 coding sequence is TGCGCCAGCAGCCAAGCCGCACGCGGGAGGGCCCAGAAGTTCTTC. As protein: CASSQAARGRAQKFF.

The rearrangement joins TRBV7-2 to TRBJ2-7; no firm D call. The CDR3 has 11 amino acids. From germline, CDR1 is SGHTA and CDR2 FQGNSA. V lost 8 bases and J 1 base, leaving 6 bases between the germline ends. In nucleotides, the CDR3 is TGTGCCAGCGGGGAATCCTACGAGCAGTACTTC. It is translated as CASGESYEQYF.

V gene TRBV5-4 combines with J gene TRBJ2-7, with D perhaps matching TRBD2 (6 bases). Germline V gene sequence: CDR1 SGHNT, CDR2 YYREEE (reference sequence). V lost 0 bases and J 6 bases, leaving 19 bases between the germline ends. The CDR3 length is 16 residues. Here the CDR3 reads CASSLARGELRGEQYF. Here the CDR3 DNA reads TGTGCCAGCAGCTTGGCGCGCGGGGAGCTTCGGGGCGAGCAGTACTTC. Variable domain in full (rest from reference TRBV5-4 and TRBJ2-7): ETGVTQSPTHLIKTRGQQVTLRCSSQSGHNTVSWYQQALGQGPQFIFQYYREEENGRGNFPPRFSGLQFPNYSSELNVNALELDDSALYLCASSLARGELRGEQYFGPGTRLTVT.

The gene calls are TRBV11-2 and TRBJ2-3, with D unresolved. Germline V lookup: CDR1 SGHAT, CDR2 FQNNGV. The CDR3 is 13 residues long. V lost 5 bases to trimming and J lost 10 bases, with 16 bases between them. Here the CDR3 reads CASSMPQNQAQYF. DNA for the CDR3: TGTGCCAGCAGCATGCCACAGAATCAGGCGCAGTATTTT.

The rearrangement uses TRBV7-8 and TRBJ2-3; D remains ambiguous. Germline V gives CDR1 SGHVS, CDR2 FQNEAQ. CDR3 size: 13 residues. Trimming stripped 0 bases from V and 6 bases from J, with 7 bases between. CDR3 sequence reads: CASSLAGSDTQYF. In DNA form, the CDR3 reads TGTGCCAGCAGCTTAGCCGGATCGGATACGCAGTATTTT.

The chain couples TRBV10-3 to TRBJ1-2, with TRBD1 as a possible D gene (5 bases). V was cut by 4 bases and J by 8 bases, with 14 bases left in between. The germline CDR1 and CDR2 sequences are ENHRY and SYGVKD. The CDR3 runs to 13 residues. The CDR3 coding sequence is TGTGCCATCAGTGTGGGGCAGGGCGAGGGCTACACCTTC. Translated, it gives CAISVGQGEGYTF.

The rearrangement uses TRBV7-2 and TRBJ1-1; D remains unclear. Trimming took 0 bases from V and 6 from J, leaving 5 bases between them. The V gene's germline CDR1 is SGHTA and CDR2 FQGNSA. The CDR3 length is 12 residues. Here the CDR3 reads CASSLAWSEAFF. CDR3 in DNA: TGTGCCAGCAGCTTAGCGTGGTCTGAAGCTTTCTTT.

The chain uses TRBV28 and TRBJ2-5, with D perhaps being TRBD1 or TRBD2 (6 bases each). V lost 2 bases and J lost 2, with 12 bases in between. CDR1 and CDR2 (germline): MDHEN, SYDVKM. The CDR3 spans 15 residues. The CDR3 protein is CASSLTGAKQETQYF. CDR3 coding DNA: TGTGCCAGCAGTTTAACGGGGGCGAAGCAAGAGACCCAGTACTTC. Based on the CDR3 plus reference TRBV28 and TRBJ2-5, the full variable domain is DVKVTQSSRYLVKRTGEKVFLECVQDMDHENMFWYRQDPGLGLRLIYFSYDVKMKEKGDIPEGYSVSREKKERFSLILESASTNQTSMYLCASSLTGAKQETQYFGPGTRLLVL.

This chain uses TRBV10-1 with TRBJ2-2, with a weak D call TRBD1 (6 bases). Germline V lookup: CDR1 WNHNN, CDR2 SYGVQD (reference sequence). V dropped 7 bases and J dropped 7 bases, with 13 bases sitting between them. This CDR3 has 13 residues. The CDR3 region is CASTEQGGGELFF. DNA for the CDR3: TGCGCCAGCACTGAACAGGGCGGCGGGGAGCTGTTTTTT.

This clone was detected once. The chain uses TRBV6-1 and TRBJ1-4, with 7 bases lining up with TRBD1. The J segment lost 3 bases and the V segment lost 10 bases, leaving 8 bases of the junction unmatched. The CDR3 loop spans 14 amino acids. Germline loops: CDR1 MNHNS, CDR2 SASEGT. CDR3 DNA sequence: TGTGCCATCCGAACAGGGGTCCCTAATGAAAAACTGTTTTTT. It codes for CAIRTGVPNEKLFF.

V gene TRBV6-5 combines with J gene TRBJ2-5, with D perhaps TRBD2 (5 bases). Germline lookup yields CDR1 MNHEY and CDR2 SVGAGI. Trimming took off 5 bases at V and 7 bases at J, with 17 bases between the two ends. This CDR3 contains 14 residues. The CDR3 protein is CASSLAAERATQYF. The CDR3 DNA follows: TGTGCCAGCAGTCTAGCAGCGGAAAGGGCGACCCAGTACTTC.

The chain recombines TRBV30 with TRBJ2-5; D gene ambiguous. V lost 0 bases and J 3 bases, leaving 11 bases between the germline ends. Looked up from germline, CDR1 is GTSNPN and CDR2 is SVGIG (reference sequence). The length of the CDR3 is 14 residues. The CDR3 region is CAWSVTGLKETQYF. The CDR3 coding sequence is TGTGCCTGGAGTGTAACGGGTCTGAAAGAGACCCAGTACTTC.

This clone has a single count. CDR3 bases: TGTGCCTGGACTTTAGCCGGGACAGGGGATCAGCCCCAGCATTTT. Encoded protein: CAWTLAGTGDQPQHF. The rearrangement joins TRBV30 to TRBJ1-5; 10 nucleotides agree with TRBD1. V lost 4 bases and J lost 5; bases outside the gene matches: 8. This CDR3 has 15 residues. The germline V gene encodes CDR1 GTSNPN and CDR2 SVGIG (reference sequence).

The chain couples TRBV10-3 to TRBJ2-3, with 7 bases lining up with TRBD2. This CDR3 has 15 residues. J gave up 3 bases and V 7 bases, and 10 bases lay outside the gene matches. Germline CDR1 and CDR2: ENHRY and SYGVKD. This CDR3 reads CAINSQRGGTDTQYF. For the CDR3, the DNA is TGTGCCATCAATTCGCAGCGGGGCGGGACAGATACGCAGTATTTT.

The chain uses TRBV10-3 and TRBJ1-2, with 8 bases identical to TRBD1. Germline lookup yields CDR1 ENHRY and CDR2 SYGVKD. V lost 6 bases, J lost 6 bases, and 15 bases stayed unmatched. The CDR3 totals 16 residues. Here the CDR3 DNA reads TGTGCCATCAGCCTTTTGGGGTCAGGGGGCGAGGATGGCTACACCTTC. Translated, it gives CAISLLGSGGEDGYTF.

This rearrangement joins TRBV28 to TRBJ1-2; D ambiguous. The CDR3 loop spans 13 amino acids. V was clipped by 11 bases and J by 5 bases, with 18 bases between them. CDR1 and CDR2 from the germline V gene are MDHEN and SYDVKM. CDR3 in amino acids: CALARSDFYGYTF. CDR3 in DNA: TGTGCCCTGGCCAGGAGCGACTTTTATGGCTACACCTTC.